The next 8 T cell receptor beta chains were all read from a single sample in a study of TIL therapy for anti-PD-1-resistant metastatic lung cancer. This was the immunoSEQ v3 assay. Measured with immunoSEQ multiplex PCR; TCRdb has only the in-frame clones, and not every one. The table includes tens of thousands of clones, around 80% detected once. Noted time point: pre-treatment sample, taken before nivolumab and TIL therapy. The input for sequencing was blood, taken at baseline. These receptors were obtained from a woman between 30 and 79 years old with non-small cell lung cancer.

The V gene is TRBV9, the J gene TRBJ1-6, with D tentatively TRBD1 (6 bases). Looked up from germline, CDR1 is SGDLS and CDR2 is YYNGEE. The V end lost 3 bases, the J end lost 5 bases, and 12 bases lay between the germline ends. This CDR3 is built from 15 residues. The CDR3 DNA sequence: TGTGCCAGCAGCGCATCGGACAGAAATAATTCACCCCTCCACTTT. This sequence encodes CASSASDRNNSPLHF.

The rearrangement uses TRBV11-2 and TRBJ1-1, with TRBD1 as a possible D gene (6 bases). This CDR3 is 13 amino acids long. CDR1 and CDR2 from the germline V gene are SGHAT and FQNNGV. V was shortened by 6 bases and J by 4 bases, with 12 bases between the two germline ends. DNA of the CDR3: TGTGCCAGCAGTTTCCGGGGGCGCACTGAAGCTTTCTTT. Translated, it gives CASSFRGRTEAFF.

This chain uses TRBV19 with TRBJ1-2, with a possible D match to TRBD1 (6 bases). Trimming cost V 10 bases and J 8 bases, with 20 bases left between them. Looked up from germline, CDR1 is LNHDA and CDR2 is SQIVND (reference sequence). There are 13 residues in the CDR3. The CDR3 region has the DNA TGTGCCACCCCGGGCCAGGGGCTTGAGGGCTACACCTTC. It codes for CATPGQGLEGYTF.

The DNA for the CDR3 is TGTGCCACACTCCAACAGGGGGAGGGCGAGCAGTACTTC. It translates to CATLQQGEGEQYF. J is TRBJ2-7 and V is TRBV6-1; perhaps TRBD1 as D (8 bases). This CDR3 spans 13 amino acids. Germline CDR1 is MNHNS and CDR2 is SASEGT. Trimming removed 10 bases at V and 6 bases at J, with 19 bases between.

The rearrangement joins TRBV13 to TRBJ1-4, with 10 nucleotides matching TRBD1. J lost 6 bases, V lost 4 bases, and 8 bases had no gene match. This CDR3 comprises 16 residues. Germline CDR1 and CDR2: PRHDT and FYEKMQ (reference sequence). The chain's CDR3 is CASSSRTGGSDEKLFF. CDR3 DNA sequence: TGTGCCAGCAGCTCACGGACAGGGGGAAGTGATGAAAAACTGTTTTTT. Looking up the rest from reference TRBV13 and TRBJ1-4 gives the full variable domain: AAGVIQSPRHLIKEKRETATLKCYPIPRHDTVYWYQQGPGQDPQFLISFYEKMQSDKGSIPDRFSAQQFSDYHSELNMSSLELGDSALYFCASSSRTGGSDEKLFFGSGTQLSVL.

The chain couples TRBV7-9 to TRBJ1-3; a weak D match, TRBD1 (6 bases). In germline, CDR1 is SEHNR, CDR2 FQNEAQ (reference sequence). There are 17 residues in the CDR3. The germline V and J ends were trimmed by 4 bases and 3 bases, with 19 bases remaining between them. This chain's CDR3 is CASSSPLGRGDGNTIYF. CDR3 bases: TGTGCCAGCAGCTCACCCTTGGGCAGGGGCGATGGAAACACCATATATTTT.

The J gene is TRBJ1-5, the V gene TRBV7-8, with 7 bases lining up with TRBD1. V was clipped by 8 bases and J by 9 bases; unmatched bases: 13. Germline V gene data show CDR1 as SGHVS and CDR2 as FQNEAQ. The CDR3 loop spans 14 amino acids. The CDR3 DNA is TGTGCCAGCCGACGGGACAGCCTAAATTGGCCCCAGCATTTT. The encoded protein is CASRRDSLNWPQHF. Full variable domain (missing parts from reference TRBV7-8 and TRBJ1-5): GAGVSQSPRYKVAKRGQDVALRCDPISGHVSLFWYQQALGQGPEFLTYFQNEAQLDKSGLPSDRFFAERPEGSVSTLKIQRTQQEDSAVYLCASRRDSLNWPQHFGDGTRLSIL.

This clone was recorded a few times. V gene TRBV5-6 combines with J gene TRBJ1-2, with D perhaps TRBD1 (6 bases). This CDR3 spans 15 amino acids. The germline CDR1 and CDR2 sequences are SGHDT and YYEEEE. V was shortened by 1 base and J by 10 bases, with 20 bases between the two germline ends. The CDR3 reads CASSLFSRTAAPYTF. For the CDR3, the DNA is TGTGCCAGCAGCTTGTTTAGCCGGACAGCTGCCCCCTACACCTTC.